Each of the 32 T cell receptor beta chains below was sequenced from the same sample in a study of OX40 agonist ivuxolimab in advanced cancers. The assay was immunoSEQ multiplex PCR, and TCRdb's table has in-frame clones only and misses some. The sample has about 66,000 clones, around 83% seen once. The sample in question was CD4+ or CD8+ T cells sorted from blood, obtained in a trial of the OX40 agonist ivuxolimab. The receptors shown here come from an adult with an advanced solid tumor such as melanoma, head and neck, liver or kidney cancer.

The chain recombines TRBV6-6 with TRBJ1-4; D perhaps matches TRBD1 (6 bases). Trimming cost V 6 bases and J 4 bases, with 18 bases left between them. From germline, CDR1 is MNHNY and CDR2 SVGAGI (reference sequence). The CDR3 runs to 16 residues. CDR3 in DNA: TGTGCCAGCAGCCTGGGAGGGGGGATTAATAATGAAAAACTGTTTTTT. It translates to CASSLGGGINNEKLFF.

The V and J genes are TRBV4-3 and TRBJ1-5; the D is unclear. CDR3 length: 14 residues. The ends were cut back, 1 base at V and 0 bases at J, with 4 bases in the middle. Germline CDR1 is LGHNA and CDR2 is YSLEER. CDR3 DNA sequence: TGCGCCAGCAGCCAAGTGGGTAGCAATCAGCCCCAGCATTTT. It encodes CASSQVGSNQPQHF.

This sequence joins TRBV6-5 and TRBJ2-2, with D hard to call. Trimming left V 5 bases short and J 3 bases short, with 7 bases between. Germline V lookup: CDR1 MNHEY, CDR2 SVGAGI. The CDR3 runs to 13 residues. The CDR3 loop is CASSPKYTGELFF. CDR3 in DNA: TGTGCCAGCAGTCCGAAGTACACCGGGGAGCTGTTTTTT.

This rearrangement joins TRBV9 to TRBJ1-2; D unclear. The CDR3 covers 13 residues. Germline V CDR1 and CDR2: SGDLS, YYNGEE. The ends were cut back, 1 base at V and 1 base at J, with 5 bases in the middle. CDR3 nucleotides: TGTGCCAGCAGCGTAACGGATAACTATGGCTACACCTTC. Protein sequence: CASSVTDNYGYTF.

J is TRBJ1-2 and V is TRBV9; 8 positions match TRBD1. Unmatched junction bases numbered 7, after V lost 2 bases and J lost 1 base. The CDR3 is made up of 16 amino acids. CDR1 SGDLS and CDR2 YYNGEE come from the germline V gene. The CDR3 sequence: CASSVNPTGGNYGYTF. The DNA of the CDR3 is TGTGCCAGCAGCGTTAACCCCACAGGGGGTAACTATGGCTACACCTTC.

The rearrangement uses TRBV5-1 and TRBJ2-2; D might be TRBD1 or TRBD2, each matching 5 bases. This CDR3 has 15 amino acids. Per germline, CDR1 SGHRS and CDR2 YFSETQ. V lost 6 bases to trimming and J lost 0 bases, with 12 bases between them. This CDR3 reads CASTEGTANTGELFF. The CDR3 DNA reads TGCGCCAGCACGGAAGGGACGGCGAACACCGGGGAGCTGTTTTTT.

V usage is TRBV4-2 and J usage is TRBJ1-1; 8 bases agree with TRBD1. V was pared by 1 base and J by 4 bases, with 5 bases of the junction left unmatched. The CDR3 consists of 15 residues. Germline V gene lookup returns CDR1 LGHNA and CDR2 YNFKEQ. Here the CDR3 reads CASSQAGQGGTEAFF. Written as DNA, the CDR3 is TGTGCCAGCAGCCAAGCTGGACAGGGTGGCACTGAAGCTTTCTTT.

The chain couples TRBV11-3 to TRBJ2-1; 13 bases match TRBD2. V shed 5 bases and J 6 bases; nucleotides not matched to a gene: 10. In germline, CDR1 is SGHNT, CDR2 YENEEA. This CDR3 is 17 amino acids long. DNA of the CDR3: TGTGCCAGCAGCCCCCAAAGACTAGCGGGAGGAAGCAATGAGCAGTTCTTC. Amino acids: CASSPQRLAGGSNEQFF.

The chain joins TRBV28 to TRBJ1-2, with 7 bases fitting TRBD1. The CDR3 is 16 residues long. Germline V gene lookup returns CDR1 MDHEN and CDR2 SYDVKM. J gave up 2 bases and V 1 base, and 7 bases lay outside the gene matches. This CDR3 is CASSLSLGQANYGYTF. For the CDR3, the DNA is TGTGCCAGCAGTTTATCCCTAGGACAGGCCAACTATGGCTACACCTTC.

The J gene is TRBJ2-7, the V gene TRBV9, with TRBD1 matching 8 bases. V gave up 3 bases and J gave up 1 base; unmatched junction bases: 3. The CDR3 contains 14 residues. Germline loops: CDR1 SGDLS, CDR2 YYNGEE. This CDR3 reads CASSGGQGSYEQYF. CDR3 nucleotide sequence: TGTGCCAGCAGCGGAGGACAGGGATCCTACGAGCAGTACTTC.

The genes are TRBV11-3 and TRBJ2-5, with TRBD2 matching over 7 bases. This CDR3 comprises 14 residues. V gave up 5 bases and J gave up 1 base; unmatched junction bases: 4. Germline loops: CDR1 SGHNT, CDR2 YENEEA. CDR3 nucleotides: TGTGCCAGCAGCGCATCTAGCGGCCAAGAGACCCAGTACTTC. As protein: CASSASSGQETQYF.

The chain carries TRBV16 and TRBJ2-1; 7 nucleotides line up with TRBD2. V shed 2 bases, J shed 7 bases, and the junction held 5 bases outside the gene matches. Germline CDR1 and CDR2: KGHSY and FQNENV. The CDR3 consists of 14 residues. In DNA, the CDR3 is TGTGCCAGCAGCCAAAACGGGGAGGGAAATGAGCAGTTCTTC. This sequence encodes CASSQNGEGNEQFF. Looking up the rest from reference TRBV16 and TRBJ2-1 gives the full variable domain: GEEVAQTPKHLVRGEGQKAKLYCAPIKGHSYVFWYQQVLKNEFKFLISFQNENVFDETGMPKERFSAKCLPNSPCSLEIQATKLEDSAVYFCASSQNGEGNEQFFGPGTRLTVL.

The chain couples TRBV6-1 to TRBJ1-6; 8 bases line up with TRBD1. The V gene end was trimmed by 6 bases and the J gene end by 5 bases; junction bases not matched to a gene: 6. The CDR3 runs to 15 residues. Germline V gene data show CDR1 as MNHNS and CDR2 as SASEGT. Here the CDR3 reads CASRRQGWNNSPLHF. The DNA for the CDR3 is TGTGCCAGCAGAAGACAGGGGTGGAATAATTCACCCCTCCACTTT.

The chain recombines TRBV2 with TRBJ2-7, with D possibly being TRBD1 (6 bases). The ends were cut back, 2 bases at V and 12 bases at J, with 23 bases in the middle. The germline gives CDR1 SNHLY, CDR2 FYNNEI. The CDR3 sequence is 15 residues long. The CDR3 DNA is TGTGCCAGCAGTGAAAACAGGGTTTTGAGTACGAGTCGGTACTTC. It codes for CASSENRVLSTSRYF.

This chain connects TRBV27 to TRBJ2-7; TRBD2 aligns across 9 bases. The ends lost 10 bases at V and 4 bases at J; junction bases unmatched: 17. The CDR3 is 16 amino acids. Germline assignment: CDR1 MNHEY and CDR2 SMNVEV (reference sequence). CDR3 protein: CATFTFQGSGSYEQYF. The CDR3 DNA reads TGTGCCACCTTCACCTTTCAGGGTAGCGGGAGTTACGAGCAGTACTTC.

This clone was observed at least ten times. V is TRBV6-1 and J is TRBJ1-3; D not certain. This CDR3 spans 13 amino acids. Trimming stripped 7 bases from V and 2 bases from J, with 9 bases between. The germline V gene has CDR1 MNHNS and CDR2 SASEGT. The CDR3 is CASTVFAGNTIYF. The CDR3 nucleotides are TGTGCCAGCACGGTATTCGCTGGAAACACCATATATTTT.

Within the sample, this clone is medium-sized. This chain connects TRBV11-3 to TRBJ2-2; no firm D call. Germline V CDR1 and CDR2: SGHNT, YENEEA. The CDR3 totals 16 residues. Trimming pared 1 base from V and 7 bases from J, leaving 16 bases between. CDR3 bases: TGTGCCAGCAGCTTAGGCCTTGACATTGTTGGCGGGGAGCTGTTTTTT. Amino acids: CASSLGLDIVGGELFF.

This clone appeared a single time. CDR3 nucleotide sequence: TGCGCCAGCAGTGAGTCGAATCGCCCGGGCGGGTATGGCTACACCTTC. As protein: CASSESNRPGGYGYTF. The chain has TRBV10-1 and TRBJ1-2; no definite D call. The ends were cut back, 0 bases at V and 5 bases at J, with 16 bases in the middle. Per germline, CDR1 WNHNN and CDR2 SYGVQD (reference sequence). The CDR3 contains 16 residues.

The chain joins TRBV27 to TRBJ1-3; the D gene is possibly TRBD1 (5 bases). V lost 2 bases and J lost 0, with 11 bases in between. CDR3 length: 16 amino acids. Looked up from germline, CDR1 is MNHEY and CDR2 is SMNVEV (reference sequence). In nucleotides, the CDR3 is TGTGCCAGCAGTTTAACAGGCGCGCTCTCTGGAAACACCATATATTTT. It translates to CASSLTGALSGNTIYF.

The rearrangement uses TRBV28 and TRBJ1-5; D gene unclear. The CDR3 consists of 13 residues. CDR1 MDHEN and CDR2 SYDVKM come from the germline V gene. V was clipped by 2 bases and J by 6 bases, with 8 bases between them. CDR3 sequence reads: CASSLLGVQPQHF. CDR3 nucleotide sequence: TGTGCCAGCAGTTTACTTGGGGTTCAGCCCCAGCATTTT. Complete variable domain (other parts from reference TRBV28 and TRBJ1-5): DVKVTQSSRYLVKRTGEKVFLECVQDMDHENMFWYRQDPGLGLRLIYFSYDVKMKEKGDIPEGYSVSREKKERFSLILESASTNQTSMYLCASSLLGVQPQHFGDGTRLSIL.

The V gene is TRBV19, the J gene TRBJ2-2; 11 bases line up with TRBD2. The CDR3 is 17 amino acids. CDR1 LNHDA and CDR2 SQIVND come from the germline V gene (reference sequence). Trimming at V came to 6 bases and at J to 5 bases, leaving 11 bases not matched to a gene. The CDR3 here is CASSRTGTSGPTGELFF. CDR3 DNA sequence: TGTGCCAGTAGCCGGACGGGGACTAGCGGTCCGACCGGGGAGCTGTTTTTT.

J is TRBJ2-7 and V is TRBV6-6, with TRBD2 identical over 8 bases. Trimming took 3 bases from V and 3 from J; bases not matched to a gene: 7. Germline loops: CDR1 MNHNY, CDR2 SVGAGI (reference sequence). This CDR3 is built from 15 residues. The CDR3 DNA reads TGTGCCAGCAGTTATACCACAGCGGGAGACTACGAGCAGTACTTC. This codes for CASSYTTAGDYEQYF.

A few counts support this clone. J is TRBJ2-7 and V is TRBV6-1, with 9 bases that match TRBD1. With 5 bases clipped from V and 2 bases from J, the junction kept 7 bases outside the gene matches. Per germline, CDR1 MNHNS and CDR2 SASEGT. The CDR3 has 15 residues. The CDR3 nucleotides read TGTGCCAGCAGTCCTACAGGGGGCAGAACCTACGAGCAGTACTTC. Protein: CASSPTGGRTYEQYF.

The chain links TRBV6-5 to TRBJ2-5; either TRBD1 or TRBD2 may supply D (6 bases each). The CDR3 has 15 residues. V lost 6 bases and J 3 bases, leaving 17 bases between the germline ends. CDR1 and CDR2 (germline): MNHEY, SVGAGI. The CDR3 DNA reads TGTGCCAGCAGATCAGGGGAGGACGGGAAAGAGACCCAGTACTTC. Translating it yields CASRSGEDGKETQYF.

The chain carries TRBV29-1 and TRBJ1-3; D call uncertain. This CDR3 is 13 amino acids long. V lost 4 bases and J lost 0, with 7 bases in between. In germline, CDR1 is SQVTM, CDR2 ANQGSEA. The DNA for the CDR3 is TGCAGCGTTGCTGGCTCCTCTGGAAACACCATATATTTT. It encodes CSVAGSSGNTIYF.

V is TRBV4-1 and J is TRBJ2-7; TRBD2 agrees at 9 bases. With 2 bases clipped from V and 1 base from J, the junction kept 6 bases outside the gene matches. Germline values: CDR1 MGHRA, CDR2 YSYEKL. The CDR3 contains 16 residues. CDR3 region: CASSQSGTSRSYEQYF. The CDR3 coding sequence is TGCGCCAGCAGCCAATCAGGGACTAGCCGTTCCTACGAGCAGTACTTC.

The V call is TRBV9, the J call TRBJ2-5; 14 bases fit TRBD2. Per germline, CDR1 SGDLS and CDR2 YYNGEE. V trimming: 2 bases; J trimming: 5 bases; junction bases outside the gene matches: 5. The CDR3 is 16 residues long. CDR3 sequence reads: CASSVGLAGDAETQYF. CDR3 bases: TGTGCCAGCAGCGTGGGACTAGCGGGAGATGCGGAGACCCAGTACTTC.

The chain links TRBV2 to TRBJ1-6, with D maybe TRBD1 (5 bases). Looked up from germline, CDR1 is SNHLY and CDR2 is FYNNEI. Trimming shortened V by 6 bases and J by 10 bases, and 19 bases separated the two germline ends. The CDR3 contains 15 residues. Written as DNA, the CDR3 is TGTGCCAGCAGGTCCGGGGCAGGGAATCGCTCACCCCTCCACTTT. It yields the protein CASRSGAGNRSPLHF. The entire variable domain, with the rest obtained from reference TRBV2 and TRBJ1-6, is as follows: EPEVTQTPSHQVTQMGQEVILRCVPISNHLYFYWYRQILGQKVEFLVSFYNNEISEKSEIFDDQFSVERPDGSNFTLKIRSTKLEDSAMYFCASRSGAGNRSPLHFGNGTRLTVT.

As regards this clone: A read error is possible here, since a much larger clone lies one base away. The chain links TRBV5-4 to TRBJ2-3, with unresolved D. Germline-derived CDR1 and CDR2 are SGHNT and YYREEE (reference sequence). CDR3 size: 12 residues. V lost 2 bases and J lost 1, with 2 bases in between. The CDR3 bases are TGTGCCAGCAGCTTCGGCACAGATACGCAGTATTTT. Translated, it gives CASSFGTDTQYF. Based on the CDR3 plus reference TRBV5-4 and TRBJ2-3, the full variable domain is ETGVTQSPTHLIKTRGQQVTLRCSSQSGHNTVSWYQQALGQGPQFIFQYYREEENGRGNFPPRFSGLQFPNYSSELNVNALELDDSALYLCASSFGTDTQYFGPGTRLTVL.

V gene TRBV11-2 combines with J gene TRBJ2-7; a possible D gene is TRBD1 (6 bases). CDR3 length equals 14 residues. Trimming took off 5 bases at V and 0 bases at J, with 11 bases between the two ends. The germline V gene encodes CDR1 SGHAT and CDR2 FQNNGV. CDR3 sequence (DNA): TGTGCCAGCAGCCCAAGGACAGCCTCCTACGAGCAGTACTTC. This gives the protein CASSPRTASYEQYF.

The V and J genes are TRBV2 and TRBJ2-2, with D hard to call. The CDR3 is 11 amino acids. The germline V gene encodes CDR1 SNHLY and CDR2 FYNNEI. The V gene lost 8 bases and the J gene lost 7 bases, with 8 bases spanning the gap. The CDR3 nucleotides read TGTGCCAGCCGGTTGGGCGGGGAGCTGTTTTTT. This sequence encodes CASRLGGELFF.

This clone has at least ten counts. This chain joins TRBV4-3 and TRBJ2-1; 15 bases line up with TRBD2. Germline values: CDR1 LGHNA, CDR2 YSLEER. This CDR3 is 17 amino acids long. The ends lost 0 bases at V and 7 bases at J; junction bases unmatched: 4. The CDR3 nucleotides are TGCGCCAGCAGCCAAGAGGGACTAGCGGGAGGAGGTAATGAGCAGTTCTTC. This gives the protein CASSQEGLAGGGNEQFF.